These 13 T cell receptor beta chains share one sample of origin, sequenced in a study of blood T cell repertoires in COVID-19. Assay: immunoSEQ multiplex PCR; the TCRdb copy retains only in-frame clones and omits some. The data contain 150,000 to 180,000 clones, roughly four fifths of them seen just once; the ten biggest clones take up roughly 1.5%. The sample was peripheral blood. The receptor set was obtained from a man older than 75 with acute or convalescent COVID-19.

J is TRBJ2-3 and V is TRBV7-6; D is undetermined. Germline-derived CDR1 and CDR2 are SGHVS and FNYEAQ. V lost 1 base and J lost 5, with 10 bases in between. The CDR3 covers 14 residues. CDR3 DNA: TGTGCCAGCAGCTTAGGAGAGGCTGTAGATACGCAGTATTTT. Residues: CASSLGEAVDTQYF.

V is TRBV4-2 and J is TRBJ1-1; possible D gene TRBD1, 5 bases. The CDR3 contains 14 residues. Per germline, CDR1 LGHNA and CDR2 YNFKEQ. V was pared by 1 base and J by 4 bases, with 10 bases between. Here the CDR3 reads CASSQVAGGTEAFF. The CDR3 region has the DNA TGTGCCAGCAGCCAAGTGGCCGGGGGCACTGAAGCTTTCTTT.

This sequence joins TRBV7-2 and TRBJ2-3; 12 nucleotides agree with TRBD1. Germline CDR1 SGHTA, CDR2 FQGNSA. The CDR3 covers 18 residues. V lost 1 base, J lost 0 bases, and 5 bases stayed unmatched. The CDR3 here is CASSLGDRGLRSTDTQYF. CDR3 nucleotides: TGTGCCAGCAGCTTAGGGGACAGGGGGCTCAGGAGCACAGATACGCAGTATTTT.

The chain couples TRBV5-4 to TRBJ1-3; D might be TRBD1 (5 bases). The CDR3 runs to 14 residues. Trimming took 4 bases from V and 4 from J, leaving 12 bases between them. In germline, CDR1 is SGHNT, CDR2 YYREEE (reference sequence). This CDR3 is CASSGRGDGNTIYF. CDR3 in DNA: TGTGCCAGCAGCGGACGGGGGGACGGAAACACCATATATTTT.

The gene calls are TRBV6-5 and TRBJ1-3; 7 nucleotides match TRBD1. Germline V gene data show CDR1 as MNHEY and CDR2 as SVGAGI. The CDR3 runs to 16 residues. Trimming took 2 bases from V and 5 from J; bases not matched to a gene: 9. The DNA for the CDR3 is TGTGCCAGCAGTTACCAGACAGGGATAGGTCGAAACACCATATATTTT. This encodes CASSYQTGIGRNTIYF.

This chain links TRBV5-1 with TRBJ2-5; weak D call: TRBD2 (6 bases). This CDR3 comprises 15 residues. Trimming pared 4 bases from V and 2 bases from J, leaving 15 bases between. Germline V gene lookup returns CDR1 SGHRS and CDR2 YFSETQ. CDR3 coding DNA: TGCGCCAGCAGCCGTAGGGCAGGAGGGCAAGAGACCCAGTACTTC. It specifies CASSRRAGGQETQYF.

This clone was found a few times. The chain carries TRBV6-2 or TRBV6-3 and TRBJ2-1; 10 bases agree with TRBD2. The CDR3 runs 17 residues. V trimming: 0 bases; J trimming: 4 bases; junction bases outside the gene matches: 6. Per germline, CDR1 MNHEY and CDR2 SVGEGT. The CDR3 region is CASSYSPSGGIYNEQFF. The CDR3 DNA follows: TGTGCCAGCAGTTACTCGCCTAGCGGGGGAATTTACAATGAGCAGTTCTTC.

The rearrangement links TRBV13 to TRBJ2-5; maybe TRBD2 (5 bases). V was trimmed by 5 bases and J by 2 bases, leaving 9 bases between them. This CDR3 has 13 amino acids. Germline lookup yields CDR1 PRHDT and CDR2 FYEKMQ (reference sequence). The CDR3 sequence is CASSRREQETQYF. As DNA, the CDR3 is TGTGCCAGCAGCCGAAGGGAGCAAGAGACCCAGTACTTC.

The J gene is TRBJ1-3, the V gene TRBV6-6; the match to TRBD1 covers 8 bases. With V trimmed by 5 bases and J by 2 bases, 8 bases remained unmatched. Germline CDR1 reads MNHNY; CDR2 reads SVGAGI (reference sequence). The length of the CDR3 is 16 residues. The CDR3 protein is CASSQTGARTGNTIYF. CDR3 DNA: TGTGCCAGCAGTCAGACAGGGGCTAGGACTGGAAACACCATATATTTT.

This clone was seen a handful of times. The V call is TRBV19, the J call TRBJ1-5, with D uncertain. The V and J ends lost 1 base and 6 bases respectively, with 7 bases between them. The CDR3 consists of 13 residues. CDR1 is LNHDA, CDR2 SQIVND, per germline (reference sequence). CDR3 residues: CASSIANSQPQHF. CDR3 nucleotides: TGTGCCAGTAGTATAGCCAACAGTCAGCCCCAGCATTTT.

The chain carries TRBV21-1 and TRBJ2-1; the table's D call of TRBD2 was not tested on the DNA. TRBV21-1 is a pseudogene locus. This CDR3 contains 18 residues. In DNA form, the CDR3 reads TGTGCCAGCAGCAAAGTTCGGGCTAGCGGGGGGAAATACAATGAGCAGTTCTTC. Its translation: CASSKVRASGGKYNEQFF.

This clone was detected only once. The chain combines TRBV30 with TRBJ1-3; 9 positions match TRBD1. The CDR3 runs to 15 residues. CDR1 is GTSNPN, CDR2 SVGIG, per germline (reference sequence). The ends lost 3 bases at V and 0 bases at J; junction bases unmatched: 3. CDR3 loop: CAWRGQGISGNTIYF. The CDR3 DNA reads TGTGCCTGGAGAGGACAGGGGATCTCTGGAAACACCATATATTTT.

The J gene is TRBJ1-1, the V gene TRBV6-5; 7 positions agree with TRBD1. CDR1 and CDR2 (germline): MNHEY, SVGAGI. The CDR3 covers 12 residues. Germline trimming cut 7 bases from V and 7 bases from J; bases unmatched to any gene: 6. The CDR3, as DNA: TGTGCCAGCATGGAGGGGGCCGGTGAAGCTTTCTTT. It yields the protein CASMEGAGEAFF.